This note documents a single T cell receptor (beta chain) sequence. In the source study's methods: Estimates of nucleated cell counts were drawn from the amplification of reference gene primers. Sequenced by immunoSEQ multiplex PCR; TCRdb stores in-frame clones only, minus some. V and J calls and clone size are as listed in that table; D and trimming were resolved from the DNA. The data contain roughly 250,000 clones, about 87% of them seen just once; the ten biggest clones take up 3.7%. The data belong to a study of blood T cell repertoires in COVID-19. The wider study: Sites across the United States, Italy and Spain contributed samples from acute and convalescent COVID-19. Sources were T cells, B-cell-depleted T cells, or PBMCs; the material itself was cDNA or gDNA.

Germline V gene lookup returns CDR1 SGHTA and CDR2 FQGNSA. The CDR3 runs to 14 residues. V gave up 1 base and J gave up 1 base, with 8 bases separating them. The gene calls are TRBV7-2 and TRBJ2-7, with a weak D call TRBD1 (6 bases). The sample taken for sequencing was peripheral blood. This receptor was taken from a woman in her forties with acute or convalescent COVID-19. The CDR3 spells CASSLVTGSYEQYV. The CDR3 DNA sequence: TGTGCCAGCAGCTTAGTGACAGGATCCTACGAGCAGTACGTC.